This T cell receptor (beta chain) was recorded in a study of cytomegalovirus exposure and HLA in healthy donors. Study overall: Earlier results showed roughly 120 million unique TCR beta sequences derived from approximately 170 million T cells. Regarding the study as a whole: According to the study, roughly 160 TCR beta chains were cytomegalovirus-associated.

About this clone itself: Its target is unknown.

The germline CDR1 and CDR2 sequences are MNHNS and SASEGT. Deletions cut 6 bases from V and 3 bases from J, with 11 bases between. The CDR3 is made up of 14 amino acids. The PCR employed 60 Vbeta primers together with 13 Jbeta primers. Original handling: Some 12 million shared chains were among the roughly 80 million unique TCR beta chains that a later analysis counted. The method was immunoSEQ multiplex PCR; TCRdb's version includes in-frame clones alone and lacks a portion of them. That table is the source of V, J and clone size, and D and trimming were worked out from the DNA. The data hold roughly 190,000 clones, with roughly a tenth observed a single time.

Sequencing was done on a sample of PBMCs. This chain uses TRBV6-1 with TRBJ2-2, with D maybe TRBD1 (6 bases). The receptor comes from a woman aged 25 to 45 in good health and CMV-seropositive. The CDR3 sequence: CASRWGRDTGELFF. The DNA of the CDR3 is TGTGCCAGCAGATGGGGGCGGGACACCGGGGAGCTGTTTTTT.